Listed here is a single TCR beta chain. Its cognate antigen has yet to be identified. Base quality data are lacking; no much larger clone is found one base away. The sample belongs to a study of cytotoxic CD8 clonotypes in ibrutinib-treated CLL listed by TCRdb under 2021. Concerning the study at large: The cohort included roughly 15 treatment-naive and ten to twelve relapsed/refractory patients; about 17 were IGHV unmutated. Partial responses were observed in around 25 patients and complete responses in 2; after a median follow-up of around 64 months, remission was maintained in about 15 patients and progression was observed in some 12. The response samples were drawn at a median of 12 months into treatment, with a range of about 6 to 36 months. On average, each sample had a few hundred thousand productive templates and about 89,000 productive rearrangements. Of the roughly 79 people in the trial, 25 to 30 had longitudinal samples available. Cryopreserved peripheral blood mononuclear cells were collected before treatment, at response, and at either disease progression or sustained remission.

Including the terminal cysteine and phenylalanine, the CDR3 comprises 14 residues. The only DNA kept is the CDR3, 42 bases in frame from the first base. V lost 2 bases and J lost 12 bases, and the count of bases not matched to a germline gene is 11. Per the germline V gene, SGHRS is the CDR1 and YFSETQ is the CDR2. The goal of deep resolution MiSeq sequencing was a depth between 1 in 1 million and 1 in 200,000 T cells, and coverage averaged 10x per clonotype. TCR beta libraries were generated with the immunoSEQ hsTCRB Kit. On the authors' methods: The data were analyzed with ImmunoSEQ Analyzer and ImmunoSEQ Data Assistant, and V, D and J gene assignments followed IMGT definitions. Clonality, with values ranging from 0 to 1, was calculated as one minus the normalized Shannon entropy of productive rearrangement frequencies. Only overrepresented clonotypes making up at least 0.05% of each patient's repertoire were included in the public clonotype analysis. More than ten repertoires from age-matched healthy donors, obtained from immuneACCESS, served as clonality controls. This is the immuneACCESS table as TCRdb keeps it, with only in-frame sequences that have V and J called. A part of the clones is gone; compared with another copy, unresolved V genes explain less than half, and the rest is unexplained. Clone size and V and J calls were adopted from that table, with D and trimming inferred from the DNA. The sample records 65,000 to 95,000 clones, roughly 86% of which are singletons. Clones ranked in the top ten supply over 5% of the sample.

For TCR beta library preparation, around 2 micrograms of genomic DNA were isolated from cryopreserved PBMCs. Longitudinal blood samples from CLL patients receiving ibrutinib monotherapy were subjected to high-throughput TCR beta sequencing. The patients took part in an open-label, single-center phase 2 trial of ibrutinib monotherapy. Study-level results and caveats: Public clonotypes were rare and either shrank or stayed stable during treatment, and the rise in clonality at ibrutinib response reflected expansion of private clonotypes. Sustained-remission and progressing patients did not have matched sampling times, and lymph node repertoires were not examined. Clonality increased at ibrutinib response, stayed stable in sustained remission, and fell back toward baseline at progression. Baseline clonality was found to be higher than that of age-matched healthy donors and was strongly correlated with circulating CD8+ T-cell counts.

The rearrangement combines TRBV5-1 with TRBJ2-7; the central 10 bases match TRBD1. The starting material was PBMCs, obtained before ibrutinib treatment. The TCR originated in a human donor with chronic lymphocytic leukemia. The sequence in DNA is TGCGCCAGCAGCTTCTCCGGGACAGGGGACGTTTGGTACTTC. It codes for CASSFSGTGDVWYF.